The 14 T cell receptor beta chains below all came from one sample that was sequenced in a study of blood T cell repertoires in COVID-19. This table comes from immunoSEQ multiplex PCR, and its TCRdb copy is limited to in-frame clones, with some not included. The sample has about 91,000 clones, approximately 77% seen once; the top ten hold approximately 10%. The sequencing input was peripheral blood. Receptor source: a woman older than 75 with acute or convalescent COVID-19.

V is TRBV9 and J is TRBJ2-2; 7 bases align to TRBD1. Germline V gives CDR1 SGDLS, CDR2 YYNGEE. CDR3 length: 13 residues. Trimming took 7 bases from V and 2 from J; bases not matched to a gene: 2. The CDR3 nucleotides are TGTGCCAGCGGGACAGTTAACACCGGGGAGCTGTTTTTT. Protein product: CASGTVNTGELFF.

The chain uses TRBV6-2 or TRBV6-3 and TRBJ1-5; 7 nucleotides match TRBD1. Germline loops: CDR1 MNHEY, CDR2 SVGEGT. J was trimmed by 1 base and V by 0 bases; bases with no gene match: 6. The CDR3 has 17 residues. In DNA form, the CDR3 reads TGTGCCAGCAGTTACTCCCCAGGGGGACTGAGCAATCAGCCCCAGCATTTT. This translates into CASSYSPGGLSNQPQHF.

This rearrangement joins TRBV19 to TRBJ1-1; 7 nucleotides line up with TRBD1. Losses at the gene ends were 6 bases for V and 6 bases for J; bases not matched to a gene: 16. The CDR3 extends over 16 amino acids. In germline, CDR1 is LNHDA, CDR2 SQIVND (reference sequence). CDR3: CASSIIQGPNGAEAFF. The CDR3 DNA sequence: TGTGCCAGTAGCATCATACAGGGGCCCAATGGAGCTGAAGCTTTCTTT.

This chain links TRBV7-9 with TRBJ2-2, with D maybe TRBD1 (5 bases). V dropped 5 bases and J dropped 0 bases, with 7 bases sitting between them. The CDR3 contains 14 residues. Germline CDR1 is SEHNR and CDR2 is FQNEAQ (reference sequence). CDR3 amino acids: CASSLTANTGELFF. Here the CDR3 DNA reads TGTGCCAGCAGCCTGACAGCGAACACCGGGGAGCTGTTTTTT. The full variable domain, its missing parts supplied by reference TRBV7-9 and TRBJ2-2, is DTGVSQNPRHKITKRGQNVTFRCDPISEHNRLYWYRQTLGQGPEFLTYFQNEAQLEKSRLLSDRFSAERPKGSFSTLEIQRTEQGDSAMYLCASSLTANTGELFFGEGSRLTVL.

The rearrangement uses TRBV21-1 and TRBJ2-7; whether TRBD1, the table's D call, matches the DNA was not checked. TRBV21-1 is tagged as a pseudogene. CDR3 length: 12 residues. The CDR3 DNA sequence: TGTGCCAGCACAGGGCAGGGCTACGAGCAGTACTTC. Translated, it gives CASTGQGYEQYF.

This chain uses TRBV12-3 or TRBV12-4 with TRBJ2-7; 8 nucleotides match TRBD2. The CDR3 runs 13 residues. Trimming removed 6 bases from V and 2 bases from J; junction bases left unmatched: 3. CDR3 sequence (DNA): TGTGCCAGCAGCAGCGGGGGTCCCTACGAGCAGTACTTC. Its translation: CASSSGGPYEQYF.

This rearrangement joins TRBV11-2 to TRBJ1-1, with 7 bases fitting TRBD1. V shed 2 bases and J 8 bases; nucleotides not matched to a gene: 2. Germline V gene sequence: CDR1 SGHAT, CDR2 FQNNGV. This CDR3 is built from 12 residues. The CDR3 DNA is TGTGCCAGCAGCTTACCGACAGGGGAAGCTTTCTTT. It encodes CASSLPTGEAFF.

The rearrangement links TRBV9 to TRBJ2-3; 7 nucleotides align to TRBD2. The CDR3 loop spans 16 amino acids. V lost 0 bases to trimming and J lost 2 bases; unmatched junction nucleotides: 6. The germline V gene encodes CDR1 SGDLS and CDR2 YYNGEE. This chain's CDR3 is CASSVAGGETTDTQYF. In DNA form, the CDR3 reads TGTGCCAGCAGCGTAGCTGGGGGGGAGACCACAGATACGCAGTATTTT.

The chain employs TRBV2 and TRBJ2-7, with D possibly matching TRBD2 (6 bases). The V and J ends lost 6 bases and 3 bases respectively, with 9 bases between them. Germline CDR1 SNHLY, CDR2 FYNNEI. This CDR3 contains 12 residues. The CDR3 loop reads CASRRGSYEQYF. Written as DNA, the CDR3 is TGTGCCAGCAGACGGGGGAGCTACGAGCAGTACTTC.

The genes are TRBV7-2 and TRBJ2-3; TRBD1 agrees at 7 bases. V trimming: 0 bases; J trimming: 6 bases; junction bases outside the gene matches: 6. Looked up from germline, CDR1 is SGHTA and CDR2 is FQGNSA. The CDR3 is made up of 15 amino acids. The CDR3 coding sequence is TGTGCCAGCAGCTTAGCCATAGACAGGGTTGATACGCAGTATTTT. It is translated as CASSLAIDRVDTQYF. The whole variable domain, remainder taken from reference TRBV7-2 and TRBJ2-3, is GAGVSQSPSNKVTEKGKDVELRCDPISGHTALYWYRQSLGQGLEFLIYFQGNSAPDKSGLPSDRFSAERTGGSVSTLTIQRTQQEDSAVYLCASSLAIDRVDTQYFGPGTRLTVL.

The chain links TRBV5-6 to TRBJ2-2; 8 nucleotides line up with TRBD2. V was clipped by 4 bases and J by 5 bases; unmatched bases: 13. Germline loops: CDR1 SGHDT, CDR2 YYEEEE. The CDR3 is 17 residues long. CDR3 loop: CASSIDTGTSLTGELFF. The CDR3 DNA reads TGTGCCAGCAGCATAGACACCGGGACTAGTTTAACCGGGGAGCTGTTTTTT.

This clone has ten or more counts. The chain has TRBV2 and TRBJ2-7, with TRBD1 as a possible D gene (5 bases). The CDR3 has 13 amino acids. Trimming cost V 3 bases and J 4 bases, with 10 bases left between them. CDR1 is SNHLY and CDR2 is FYNNEI in the germline V gene. Written as DNA, the CDR3 is TGTGCCAGCAGTGACAGGGTTGTTTACGAGCAGTACTTC. As protein: CASSDRVVYEQYF.

Here the CDR3 DNA reads TGCAGCGTTGAAGAGGCCCCAGGGGGAGGCTATGGCTACACCTTC. Amino acids: CSVEEAPGGGYGYTF. This rearrangement joins TRBV29-1 to TRBJ1-2; 7 bases agree with TRBD1. This CDR3 contains 15 residues. The germline gives CDR1 SQVTM, CDR2 ANQGSEA. With 0 bases clipped from V and 4 bases from J, the junction kept 8 bases outside the gene matches.

The chain couples TRBV5-1 to TRBJ1-3; perhaps TRBD1 as D (5 bases). Germline V gene lookup returns CDR1 SGHRS and CDR2 YFSETQ. Trimming pared 0 bases from V and 2 bases from J, leaving 12 bases between. This CDR3 is built from 16 residues. CDR3 in amino acids: CASSLAPGSAGNTIYF. DNA of the CDR3: TGCGCCAGCAGCTTGGCACCAGGGTCGGCTGGAAACACCATATATTTT. The full variable domain, in which reference TRBV5-1 and TRBJ1-3 provide the parts outside the CDR3, is KAGVTQTPRYLIKTRGQQVTLSCSPISGHRSVSWYQQTPGQGLQFLFEYFSETQRNKGNFPGRFSGRQFSNSRSEMNVSTLELGDSALYLCASSLAPGSAGNTIYFGEGSWLTVV.